This T cell receptor beta chain is drawn from a study of post-analysis software for immune sequencing data. Study-level results: TRBV segments more frequent in patients than in controls numbered five and included TRBV5-6, TRBV5-1 and TRBV20-1.

Presence of unique molecular identifiers characterized the TCR beta cDNA libraries. TCRdb recomputed calls from the PCR reads with MiXCR, one row per CDR3 protein. The sample has hundreds of thousands of distinct CDR3 sequences; approximately 53% are singletons. Germline V gives CDR1 SGHRS, CDR2 YFSETQ. The CDR3 is 15 residues long. V dropped 4 bases and J dropped 6 bases, with 19 bases sitting between them. Regarding this clonotype: Antigen specificity is unknown.

Sequencing was done on a sample of blood. The V gene is TRBV5-1, the J gene TRBJ1-1, with D uncertain. The origin of this receptor is a girl aged 5-17 years with multiple sclerosis. The CDR3 spells CASSLEVVSGAEAFF. CDR3 nucleotides: TGCGCCAGCAGCCTCGAAGTGGTTTCGGGCGCTGAAGCTTTCTTT.